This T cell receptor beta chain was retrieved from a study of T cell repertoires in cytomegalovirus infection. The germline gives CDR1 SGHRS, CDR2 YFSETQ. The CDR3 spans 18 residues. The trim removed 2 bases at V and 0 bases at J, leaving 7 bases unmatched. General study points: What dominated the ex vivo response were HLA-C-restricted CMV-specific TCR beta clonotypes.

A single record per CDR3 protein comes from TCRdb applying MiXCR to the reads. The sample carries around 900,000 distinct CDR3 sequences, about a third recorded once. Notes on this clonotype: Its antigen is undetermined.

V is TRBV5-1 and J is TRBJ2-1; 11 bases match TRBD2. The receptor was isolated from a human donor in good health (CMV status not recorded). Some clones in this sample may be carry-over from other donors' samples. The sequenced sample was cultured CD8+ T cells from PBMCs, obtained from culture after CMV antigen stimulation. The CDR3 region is CASSLLAGDLTSYNEQFF. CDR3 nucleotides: TGCGCCAGCAGCTTACTAGCGGGGGATCTAACCTCCTACAATGAGCAGTTCTTC.